These 23 T cell receptor beta chains were all obtained from the same sample, sequenced in a study of blood T cell repertoires in COVID-19. Produced via immunoSEQ multiplex PCR; TCRdb's table is partial and in-frame only. The data hold approximately 94,000 clones, with around 88% observed a single time. Sequencing was performed on peripheral blood. The receptors come from a human donor in a cohort sampled during active COVID-19.

The genes are TRBV6-6 and TRBJ1-2; 10 nucleotides agree with TRBD1. From germline, CDR1 is MNHNY and CDR2 SVGAGI (reference sequence). V was clipped by 6 bases and J by 3 bases; unmatched bases: 4. The CDR3 length is 14 residues. The CDR3 DNA is TGTGCCAGCAGACCCGGGACAGGGGACTATGGCTACACCTTC. Translation gives CASRPGTGDYGYTF.

The chain links TRBV2 to TRBJ2-2, with TRBD2 identical over 15 bases. The ends lost 5 bases at V and 6 bases at J; junction bases unmatched: 7. The CDR3 is made up of 17 amino acids. Germline assignment: CDR1 SNHLY and CDR2 FYNNEI. The CDR3 DNA is TGTGCCAGCAGTAAAACCTGGACTAGCGGGAGGGCCGGGGAGCTGTTTTTT. Amino acid sequence: CASSKTWTSGRAGELFF.

The rearrangement joins TRBV28 to TRBJ1-5; a weak D match, TRBD1 (6 bases). The CDR3 length is 13 residues. V lost 5 bases, J lost 5 bases, and 10 bases lay in between. Germline loops: CDR1 MDHEN, CDR2 SYDVKM. The CDR3 sequence: CASSRYRDQPQHF. Written as DNA, the CDR3 is TGTGCCAGCAGTAGATACAGGGATCAGCCCCAGCATTTT.

This chain links TRBV15 with TRBJ1-5; 7 positions match TRBD1. J was trimmed by 0 bases and V by 5 bases; bases with no gene match: 4. Germline V gives CDR1 LNHNV, CDR2 YYDKDF (reference sequence). This CDR3 is built from 15 residues. In nucleotides, the CDR3 is TGTGCCACCAGCGGGGGGACAGTTAGCAATCAGCCCCAGCATTTT. This encodes CATSGGTVSNQPQHF.

This chain uses TRBV28 with TRBJ2-7, with D perhaps matching TRBD2 (5 bases). The CDR3 contains 10 residues. Per germline, CDR1 MDHEN and CDR2 SYDVKM. Trimming took 8 bases from V and 7 from J, leaving 9 bases between them. The CDR3 DNA reads TGTGCCAGCCTCCGAGGGGAGCAGTACTTC. It is translated as CASLRGEQYF. The full variable domain, completed using reference TRBV28 and TRBJ2-7, is DVKVTQSSRYLVKRTGEKVFLECVQDMDHENMFWYRQDPGLGLRLIYFSYDVKMKEKGDIPEGYSVSREKKERFSLILESASTNQTSMYLCASLRGEQYFGPGTRLTVT.

This clone is a singleton in its sample. The chain recombines TRBV30 with TRBJ1-5; 8 bases are shared with TRBD1. Germline CDR1 reads GTSNPN; CDR2 reads SVGIG (reference sequence). Trimming removed 8 bases from V and 3 bases from J; junction bases left unmatched: 6. The CDR3 covers 13 residues. The CDR3 DNA is TGTGCCGTTGGACAGGGCAACAATCAGCCCCAGCATTTT. This codes for CAVGQGNNQPQHF.

The genes are TRBV6-5 and TRBJ1-4; possible D gene TRBD1, 5 bases. The V and J ends lost 0 bases and 0 bases respectively, with 5 bases between them. The germline V gene has CDR1 MNHEY and CDR2 SVGAGI. The CDR3 runs 15 residues. The CDR3 region has the DNA TGTGCCAGCAGTTACTCAGGGGCAACTAATGAAAAACTGTTTTTT. Translated, it gives CASSYSGATNEKLFF.

The V call is TRBV4-1, the J call TRBJ1-3; the match to TRBD1 covers 7 bases. The CDR3 sequence is 17 residues long. CDR1 and CDR2 (germline): MGHRA, YSYEKL. Losses at the gene ends were 2 bases for V and 4 bases for J; bases not matched to a gene: 11. The CDR3 coding sequence is TGCGCCAGCAGCCAAATTACCGACAGGGTTTTCGGAAACACCATATATTTT. It encodes CASSQITDRVFGNTIYF.

The J gene is TRBJ1-1, the V gene TRBV28; TRBD1 matches 9 bases. There are 17 residues in the CDR3. The germline CDR1 and CDR2 sequences are MDHEN and SYDVKM. Unmatched junction bases numbered 15, after V lost 7 bases and J lost 3 bases. As DNA, the CDR3 is TGTGCCAGCACCCAACGGACAGGGGAGGTTCTGGACACTGAAGCTTTCTTT. Translated, it gives CASTQRTGEVLDTEAFF.

V and J are TRBV29-1 and TRBJ2-1; the D gene is possibly TRBD1 (5 bases). CDR3 length: 16 amino acids. Germline V CDR1 and CDR2: SQVTM, ANQGSEA. V lost 0 bases, J lost 3 bases, and 15 bases lay in between. The CDR3 nucleotides read TGCAGCGTTGAAGATCAAGGCAGGGCTGTCTACAATGAGCAGTTCTTC. It is translated as CSVEDQGRAVYNEQFF.

This chain joins TRBV19 and TRBJ1-5; 12 nucleotides agree with TRBD1. The CDR3 spans 15 residues. With 5 bases clipped from V and 7 bases from J, the junction kept 6 bases outside the gene matches. The V gene's germline CDR1 is LNHDA and CDR2 SQIVND (reference sequence). CDR3 nucleotide sequence: TGTGCCAGTAGTTGGGGACAGGGGGCGGGGCAGCCCCAGCATTTT. Translation: CASSWGQGAGQPQHF.

The chain has TRBV18 and TRBJ1-3, with 9 bases lining up with TRBD1. Trimming took 0 bases from V and 0 from J; bases not matched to a gene: 9. Germline assignment: CDR1 KGHSH and CDR2 LQKENI. The CDR3 has 19 residues. For the CDR3, the DNA is TGTGCCAGCTCACCACCGGGGACAGGGCCGTTAAGCTCTGGAAACACCATATATTTT. This codes for CASSPPGTGPLSSGNTIYF.

The sample holds one count of this clone. The chain carries TRBV4-2 and TRBJ2-7; TRBD2 matches at 13 bases. Germline CDR1 LGHNA, CDR2 YNFKEQ. V trimming: 7 bases; J trimming: 3 bases; junction bases outside the gene matches: 9. The CDR3 covers 16 residues. CDR3 residues: CASTILAGGSNYEQYF. The CDR3 DNA reads TGTGCCAGCACCATACTAGCGGGAGGGTCCAACTACGAGCAGTACTTC.

This clone was detected once. The chain employs TRBV2 and TRBJ2-1, with 8 bases that match TRBD1. V trimming: 5 bases; J trimming: 4 bases; junction bases outside the gene matches: 7. This CDR3 comprises 15 residues. The germline gives CDR1 SNHLY, CDR2 FYNNEI. The CDR3, as DNA: TGTGCCAGCAGTCCCCGGGACAGGTGGTACAATGAGCAGTTCTTC. Translating gives CASSPRDRWYNEQFF.

The chain couples TRBV5-1 to TRBJ1-3, with 9 positions matching TRBD1. The length of the CDR3 is 17 residues. Germline V CDR1 and CDR2: SGHRS, YFSETQ. The V and J ends lost 4 bases and 2 bases, in that order; junction bases with no gene match: 10. The CDR3 sequence: CASSQTGTGLAGNTIYF. The CDR3 region has the DNA TGCGCCAGCAGCCAGACCGGGACAGGGCTGGCTGGAAACACCATATATTTT.

This chain joins TRBV11-2 and TRBJ1-1; 8 nucleotides align to TRBD1. V trimming: 1 base; J trimming: 8 bases; junction bases outside the gene matches: 9. The CDR3 is 15 amino acids. Germline V gene data show CDR1 as SGHAT and CDR2 as FQNNGV. The CDR3 spells CASSLVRQGKREAFF. In nucleotides, the CDR3 is TGTGCCAGCAGCTTAGTTCGACAGGGGAAAAGAGAAGCTTTCTTT.

The chain links TRBV5-4 to TRBJ2-1; 9 nucleotides align to TRBD2. Trimming at V came to 4 bases and at J to 4 bases, leaving 12 bases not matched to a gene. CDR1 is SGHNT and CDR2 is YYREEE in the germline V gene (reference sequence). The CDR3 length is 17 residues. CDR3 amino acids: CASSPGLAGVYYNEQFF. The CDR3 DNA sequence: TGTGCCAGCAGCCCCGGTTTAGCGGGAGTTTATTACAATGAGCAGTTCTTC.

The chain joins TRBV15 to TRBJ1-1; perhaps TRBD1 as D (5 bases). The CDR3 sequence is 14 residues long. Trimming took off 6 bases at V and 5 bases at J, with 16 bases between the two ends. Looked up from germline, CDR1 is LNHNV and CDR2 is YYDKDF (reference sequence). CDR3 DNA sequence: TGTGCCACCAGAGAACACGGGGGAGGGACTGAAGCTTTCTTT. Amino acid sequence: CATREHGGGTEAFF.

The chain recombines TRBV5-1 with TRBJ2-1, with D possibly matching TRBD2 (5 bases). This CDR3 comprises 11 residues. Trimming took off 6 bases at V and 8 bases at J, with 9 bases between the two ends. Per germline, CDR1 SGHRS and CDR2 YFSETQ. The CDR3 reads CASTGYYEQFF. CDR3 coding DNA: TGCGCCAGCACGGGGTACTATGAGCAGTTCTTC. The entire variable domain, with the rest obtained from reference TRBV5-1 and TRBJ2-1, is as follows: KAGVTQTPRYLIKTRGQQVTLSCSPISGHRSVSWYQQTPGQGLQFLFEYFSETQRNKGNFPGRFSGRQFSNSRSEMNVSTLELGDSALYLCASTGYYEQFFGPGTRLTVL.

CDR3: CASSLGPGGQGGEQYF. Written as DNA, the CDR3 is TGTGCCAGCAGCTTAGGGCCCGGGGGGCAGGGCGGCGAGCAGTACTTC. The chain joins TRBV7-8 to TRBJ2-7, with D maybe TRBD2 (7 bases). Germline values: CDR1 SGHVS, CDR2 FQNEAQ. The CDR3 loop spans 16 amino acids. Deletions cut 1 base from V and 6 bases from J, with 19 bases between.

The gene calls are TRBV27 and TRBJ1-2, with 8 bases that match TRBD1. V shed 4 bases, J shed 4 bases, and the junction held 8 bases outside the gene matches. The CDR3 has 15 amino acids. CDR1 is MNHEY, CDR2 SMNVEV, per germline (reference sequence). This CDR3 is CASSSLRQGSYGYTF. The DNA for the CDR3 is TGTGCCAGCAGTTCCCTACGACAGGGGTCCTATGGCTACACCTTC.

The chain joins TRBV28 to TRBJ1-1; D remains unclear. Germline V gives CDR1 MDHEN, CDR2 SYDVKM. The CDR3 covers 13 residues. Trimming removed 7 bases at V and 1 base at J, with 10 bases between. CDR3 residues: CASTPPGNTEAFF. The CDR3 nucleotides read TGTGCCAGCACTCCACCGGGGAACACTGAAGCTTTCTTT. The full variable domain, completed using reference TRBV28 and TRBJ1-1, is DVKVTQSSRYLVKRTGEKVFLECVQDMDHENMFWYRQDPGLGLRLIYFSYDVKMKEKGDIPEGYSVSREKKERFSLILESASTNQTSMYLCASTPPGNTEAFFGQGTRLTVV.

This chain connects TRBV5-1 to TRBJ1-5, with 8 positions matching TRBD1. The CDR3 has 15 residues. CDR1 SGHRS and CDR2 YFSETQ come from the germline V gene. With V trimmed by 0 bases and J by 6 bases, 5 bases remained unmatched. In nucleotides, the CDR3 is TGCGCCAGCAGCTTGGAAGGGACAGGTTTTCAGCCCCAGCATTTT. The encoded protein is CASSLEGTGFQPQHF.